This T cell receptor (beta chain) was sequenced during a study of molecular identifiers for immune sequencing clone quantification. Overall study results and limits: Clones exceeding 20 RNA copies carried over 97% of effector molecules but under 1% of naive-cell molecules.

V dropped 6 bases and J dropped 0 bases, with 10 bases sitting between them. Germline lookup yields CDR1 WNHNN and CDR2 SYGVQD (reference sequence). The CDR3 contains 14 residues. Previously described methods and listed TCR primers were employed for the bulk TCR libraries. TCRdb itself ran the PCR reads through MiXCR, one entry per CDR3 protein. Of 100,000 or so distinct CDR3 sequences listed, approximately 40% are singletons. Sorting defined naive CD8 T cells as CD8+CD4-CCR7+CD45RA+. This clonotype was seen ten or more times. The antigen remains undetermined. The sequence was obtained from a human donor in good health. Some libraries in this study had Jurkat cell RNA spiked in. V usage is TRBV10-1 and J usage is TRBJ2-3; no reliable D call. What was sequenced was naive CD8+ T cells from blood, with Jurkat cell RNA spiked in. As for subset: FACS-sorted CD8+CD4-CCR7+CD45RA+ naive T cells. The CDR3 loop is CASSVWRSTDTQYF. CDR3 in DNA: TGCGCCAGCAGCGTTTGGAGAAGCACAGATACGCAGTATTTT.